Each of the 27 T cell receptor beta chains below was sequenced from the same sample in a study of blood T cell repertoires in COVID-19. Libraries were prepared by immunoSEQ multiplex PCR; TCRdb keeps only in-frame clonotypes and omits some of them. The data contain 70,000 or so clones, around 80% of them seen just once; the ten biggest clones take up about 13%. Sequenced material: peripheral blood. Receptors were obtained from a man aged 50 to 59 with COVID-19, enrolled during active disease.

The V gene is TRBV5-1, the J gene TRBJ1-4, with D perhaps matching TRBD1 (5 bases). The CDR3 spans 16 residues. Germline values: CDR1 SGHRS, CDR2 YFSETQ. The V end was cut by 0 bases, the J end by 8 bases, with 17 bases between. In nucleotides, the CDR3 is TGCGCCAGCAGCTTGGCCGGGGGGACGGGGACGGAAAAACTGTTTTTT. Its protein is CASSLAGGTGTEKLFF.

The chain joins TRBV5-4 to TRBJ2-1; possible D gene TRBD2, 6 bases. CDR1 and CDR2 from the germline V gene are SGHNT and YYREEE (reference sequence). Trimming shortened V by 5 bases and J by 0 bases, and 12 bases separated the two germline ends. The CDR3 totals 15 residues. CDR3 sequence (DNA): TGTGCCAGCAGTTTCCTAGCGCCCTCCTACAATGAGCAGTTCTTC. Translated: CASSFLAPSYNEQFF. Together with reference TRBV5-4 and TRBJ2-1, the CDR3 gives the full variable domain: ETGVTQSPTHLIKTRGQQVTLRCSSQSGHNTVSWYQQALGQGPQFIFQYYREEENGRGNFPPRFSGLQFPNYSSELNVNALELDDSALYLCASSFLAPSYNEQFFGPGTRLTVL.

This clone was seen a few times. The chain carries TRBV6-5 and TRBJ2-2; TRBD1 aligns across 8 bases. J was trimmed by 3 bases and V by 4 bases; bases with no gene match: 4. The V gene's germline CDR1 is MNHEY and CDR2 SVGAGI. CDR3 length equals 15 residues. The CDR3 sequence: CASSSQGAYTGELFF. The CDR3 DNA follows: TGTGCCAGCAGTTCGCAGGGGGCTTACACCGGGGAGCTGTTTTTT.

CDR3 in DNA: TGTGCCAGTAGTATTGCAGACTCCTACGAGCAGTACTTC. The encoded protein is CASSIADSYEQYF. The chain recombines TRBV19 with TRBJ2-7; no reliable D call. Trimming shortened V by 3 bases and J by 0 bases, and 6 bases separated the two germline ends. The CDR3 contains 13 residues. CDR1 and CDR2 from the germline V gene are LNHDA and SQIVND (reference sequence).

The chain has TRBV10-3 and TRBJ1-5; the D is unclear. Germline-derived CDR1 and CDR2 are ENHRY and SYGVKD. The CDR3 runs 14 residues. V was shortened by 8 bases and J by 0 bases, with 11 bases between the two germline ends. CDR3 sequence: CAISPAGSNQPQHF. The CDR3 nucleotides are TGTGCCATCTCCCCGGCGGGTAGCAATCAGCCCCAGCATTTT.

In DNA, the CDR3 is TGTGCCAGCAGTGAAGAGAGCGGGTGGGAGACCCAGTACTTC. It yields the protein CASSEESGWETQYF. J is TRBJ2-5 and V is TRBV6-1; a weak D match, TRBD2 (6 bases). From germline, CDR1 is MNHNS and CDR2 SASEGT. V was trimmed by 1 base and J by 5 bases, leaving 11 bases between them. CDR3 length: 14 amino acids.

CDR3 DNA: TGTGCCAGCAGTTCCCCCCGCAGGGACACCGGGGAGCTGTTTTTT. This sequence encodes CASSSPRRDTGELFF. The chain carries TRBV28 and TRBJ2-2; weak D call: TRBD1 (5 bases). The CDR3 covers 15 residues. V was cut by 4 bases and J by 3 bases, with 12 bases left in between. CDR1 is MDHEN and CDR2 is SYDVKM in the germline V gene.

The V call is TRBV7-2, the J call TRBJ2-4; possibly TRBD2 for D (5 bases). The CDR3 is 16 residues long. The ends were cut back, 3 bases at V and 1 base at J, with 13 bases in the middle. Germline V gene data show CDR1 as SGHTA and CDR2 as FQGNSA. The chain's CDR3 is CASSFGGERAKNIQYF. The CDR3 region has the DNA TGTGCCAGCAGCTTTGGTGGGGAGCGGGCCAAAAACATTCAGTACTTC.

This sequence joins TRBV7-2 and TRBJ2-4; TRBD1 aligns across 7 bases. V shed 5 bases, J shed 8 bases, and the junction held 12 bases outside the gene matches. The germline V gene encodes CDR1 SGHTA and CDR2 FQGNSA. The CDR3 has 15 amino acids. Here the CDR3 DNA reads TGTGCCAGCAGCCCCTTAAGACAGGGTCGAGACATTCAGTACTTC. Translating it yields CASSPLRQGRDIQYF.

The rearrangement uses TRBV28 and TRBJ2-2; the D gene is possibly TRBD2 (6 bases). This CDR3 is built from 17 residues. Trimming shortened V by 4 bases and J by 1 base, and 16 bases separated the two germline ends. Germline CDR1 reads MDHEN; CDR2 reads SYDVKM. CDR3 amino acids: CASSSLGGGVNTGELFF. The CDR3 region has the DNA TGTGCCAGCAGTTCCCTCGGGGGAGGCGTGAACACCGGGGAGCTGTTTTTT.

The chain recombines TRBV24-1 with TRBJ2-7; 9 bases are a match to TRBD1. The V and J ends lost 9 bases and 5 bases, in that order; junction bases with no gene match: 13. Germline V gene lookup returns CDR1 KGHDR and CDR2 SFDVKD. The CDR3 loop spans 15 amino acids. The CDR3 sequence: CATSPRTGAPHEQYF. The CDR3 nucleotides read TGTGCCACCTCCCCGCGGACAGGGGCCCCCCACGAGCAGTACTTC.

This clone was seen only a few times. The V call is TRBV7-9, the J call TRBJ2-5; weak D call: TRBD1 (5 bases). Per germline, CDR1 SEHNR and CDR2 FQNEAQ (reference sequence). Trimming pared 1 base from V and 5 bases from J, leaving 11 bases between. This CDR3 region has 14 residues. Here the CDR3 reads CASSLDRWKETQYF. The DNA for the CDR3 is TGTGCCAGCAGCTTAGACAGGTGGAAGGAGACCCAGTACTTC.

V usage is TRBV7-9 and J usage is TRBJ1-2, with D possibly TRBD1 on 5 matching bases. Per germline, CDR1 SEHNR and CDR2 FQNEAQ (reference sequence). There are 11 residues in the CDR3. Trimming removed 5 bases at V and 7 bases at J, with 8 bases between. CDR3: CASSDRGGYTF. Written as DNA, the CDR3 is TGTGCCAGCAGCGACAGAGGTGGCTACACCTTC. The full variable domain, with the rest looked up from reference TRBV7-9 and TRBJ1-2, is DTGVSQNPRHKITKRGQNVTFRCDPISEHNRLYWYRQTLGQGPEFLTYFQNEAQLEKSRLLSDRFSAERPKGSFSTLEIQRTEQGDSAMYLCASSDRGGYTFGSGTRLTVV.

The rearrangement links TRBV5-1 to TRBJ2-2, with TRBD2 matching over 15 bases. CDR1 and CDR2 from the germline V gene are SGHRS and YFSETQ. This CDR3 spans 17 amino acids. V trimming: 5 bases; J trimming: 7 bases; junction bases outside the gene matches: 9. The CDR3 region is CASSHGLAGGPDGELFF. The DNA for the CDR3 is TGCGCCAGCAGTCATGGACTAGCGGGAGGGCCTGACGGGGAGCTGTTTTTT.

The chain has TRBV4-1 and TRBJ2-7; 9 bases fit TRBD1. This CDR3 comprises 16 residues. The ends lost 3 bases at V and 4 bases at J; junction bases unmatched: 10. The germline gives CDR1 MGHRA, CDR2 YSYEKL. CDR3 coding DNA: TGCGCCAGCAGCCATGATTCCGGGACAGGGAAATACGAGCAGTACTTC. Translation gives CASSHDSGTGKYEQYF.

The chain links TRBV11-2 to TRBJ2-7; D is unclear. Trimming left V 2 bases short and J 0 bases short, with 11 bases between. Germline V lookup: CDR1 SGHAT, CDR2 FQNNGV. The CDR3 totals 15 residues. This chain's CDR3 is CASSLNRAASYEQYF. The CDR3 bases are TGTGCCAGCAGCTTAAACCGCGCGGCCTCCTACGAGCAGTACTTC. The full variable domain, its missing parts supplied by reference TRBV11-2 and TRBJ2-7, is EAGVAQSPRYKIIEKRQSVAFWCNPISGHATLYWYQQILGQGPKLLIQFQNNGVVDDSQLPKDRFSAERLKGVDSTLKIQPAKLEDSAVYLCASSLNRAASYEQYFGPGTRLTVT.

V and J are TRBV30 and TRBJ2-1; tentatively, D is TRBD2 (6 bases). There are 14 residues in the CDR3. The germline V gene has CDR1 GTSNPN and CDR2 SVGIG (reference sequence). Trimming removed 2 bases at V and 7 bases at J, with 15 bases between. CDR3 amino acids: CAWSTDGSINEQFF. DNA of the CDR3: TGTGCCTGGAGTACGGACGGGAGTATAAATGAGCAGTTCTTC.

The chain joins TRBV9 to TRBJ2-1; D is possibly TRBD2 (6 bases). The CDR3 loop spans 13 amino acids. Trimming pared 0 bases from V and 6 bases from J, leaving 7 bases between. CDR1 is SGDLS and CDR2 is YYNGEE in the germline V gene. CDR3 nucleotide sequence: TGTGCCAGCAGCGTAGGCGGGATCAATGAGCAGTTCTTC. Translating it yields CASSVGGINEQFF. The full variable domain, in which reference TRBV9 and TRBJ2-1 provide the parts outside the CDR3, is DSGVTQTPKHLITATGQRVTLRCSPRSGDLSVYWYQQSLDQGLQFLIQYYNGEERAKGNILERFSAQQFPDLHSELNLSSLELGDSALYFCASSVGGINEQFFGPGTRLTVL.

In its sample, this clone was seen once. V is TRBV9 and J is TRBJ2-2; 10 bases are shared with TRBD1. Trimming took 0 bases from V and 4 from J; bases not matched to a gene: 3. The CDR3 is made up of 16 amino acids. The germline gives CDR1 SGDLS, CDR2 YYNGEE. As DNA, the CDR3 is TGTGCCAGCAGCGTAGAAGGACAGGGGGTCACCGGGGAGCTGTTTTTT. Protein sequence: CASSVEGQGVTGELFF.

CDR3 DNA sequence: TGTGCCAGCAGTTTTTACTCGAACATTCAGTACTTC. Its protein product is CASSFYSNIQYF. This chain uses TRBV12-3 or TRBV12-4 with TRBJ2-4, with unresolved D. Trimming removed 3 bases at V and 7 bases at J, with 7 bases between. This CDR3 contains 12 residues.

In nucleotides, the CDR3 is TGTGCCAGCAGCTTAGCCACAGCCGGTGGCTACACCTTC. Translation gives CASSLATAGGYTF. The chain is built from TRBV11-2 and TRBJ1-2; D uncertain. V lost 1 base, J lost 7 bases, and 10 bases lay in between. Germline V gene data show CDR1 as SGHAT and CDR2 as FQNNGV. This CDR3 has 13 residues.

The chain combines TRBV19 with TRBJ2-2, with a tentative D call TRBD1 (9 bases). The germline V and J ends were trimmed by 5 bases and 2 bases, with 27 bases remaining between them. This CDR3 is 20 amino acids long. From germline, CDR1 is LNHDA and CDR2 SQIVND (reference sequence). The CDR3 protein is CASSSQGAQRTSRNTGELFF. Here the CDR3 DNA reads TGTGCCAGTAGTTCACAGGGGGCACAAAGGACTAGCCGAAACACCGGGGAGCTGTTTTTT.

This chain uses TRBV3-1 (or the pseudogene TRBV3-2) with TRBJ2-3; 8 positions match TRBD2. The CDR3 is 15 residues long. With V trimmed by 1 base and J by 4 bases, 4 bases remained unmatched. CDR1 LGHDT and CDR2 YNNKEL come from the germline V gene (reference sequence). CDR3 region: CASSQGAGEADTQYF. For the CDR3, the DNA is TGTGCCAGCAGCCAAGGAGCGGGAGAAGCAGATACGCAGTATTTT.

The chain combines TRBV28 with TRBJ1-4; D is perhaps TRBD1 (6 bases). The V end was cut by 6 bases, the J end by 5 bases, with 13 bases between. This CDR3 contains 14 residues. CDR1 is MDHEN, CDR2 SYDVKM, per germline. The CDR3, as DNA: TGTGCCAGCAGGCGGGGAGGGGGGAATGAAAAACTGTTTTTT. It codes for CASRRGGGNEKLFF.

The V call is TRBV6-5, the J call TRBJ2-3; TRBD1 agrees at 7 bases. Per germline, CDR1 MNHEY and CDR2 SVGAGI. Trimming cost V 7 bases and J 0 bases; bases outside gene matches: 7. This CDR3 is built from 15 residues. Here the CDR3 reads CASTRTGSSTDTQYF. DNA for the CDR3: TGTGCCAGCACCAGGACAGGTTCTAGCACAGATACGCAGTATTTT.

This clone showed up just a few times. The V and J genes are TRBV3-1 (or the pseudogene TRBV3-2) and TRBJ1-1; 7 bases are shared with TRBD1. Germline V lookup: CDR1 LGHDT, CDR2 YNNKEL (reference sequence). V lost 5 bases to trimming and J lost 0 bases; unmatched junction nucleotides: 6. There are 15 residues in the CDR3. This CDR3 is CASSERGRMNTEAFF. CDR3 bases: TGTGCCAGCAGCGAAAGGGGGCGGATGAACACTGAAGCTTTCTTT.

CDR3 in DNA: TGTGCCAGCAGCTTATCCCAGTCAGATACGCAGTATTTT. Its protein is CASSLSQSDTQYF. The chain combines TRBV11-3 with TRBJ2-3; D is undetermined. Germline assignment: CDR1 SGHNT and CDR2 YENEEA. Trimming took off 2 bases at V and 4 bases at J, with 7 bases between the two ends. There are 13 residues in the CDR3.